This T cell receptor beta chain was documented in a study of cytomegalovirus exposure and HLA in healthy donors. This clone is deemed medium-sized. The antigen is undetermined. The CDR3 consists of 14 residues. The PCR made use of 60 Vbeta and 13 Jbeta primers. Sequenced by immunoSEQ multiplex PCR; TCRdb stores in-frame clones only, minus some. The sample yields about 110,000 clones, around 79% seen once. Each of the donors was a healthy bone marrow donor. Study results and caveats: Across donors, presence/absence analyses took sequencing depth to be roughly uniform. V- and J-gene trimming in TCR beta was tied to a missense DCLRE1C variant by an analysis performed later. Segments of the TCR beta V type were, in most cases, productive about 87% or about 30% of the time in an earlier analysis.

This chain joins TRBV21-1 and TRBJ1-1; TRBD1, as called in the table, went unchecked against the DNA. TRBV21-1 is tagged as a pseudogene. Sample: PBMCs. The origin of this receptor is a woman in her forties in good health and CMV-seronegative. CDR3 DNA sequence: TGTGCCAGCAGCAAAATGGGCAAGGGGACTGAAGCTTTCTTT. Residues: CASSKMGKGTEAFF.